A single sample is the source of the 5 T cell receptor beta chains below, sequenced in a study of blood T cell repertoires in COVID-19. The repertoire was sequenced with immunoSEQ multiplex PCR; TCRdb's copy has only in-frame clones and lacks some. The table shows about 230,000 clones, with over 75% occurring only once. The specimen was peripheral blood. These receptor sequences come from a man between 50 and 59 years old with COVID-19, enrolled during active disease.

This clone was observed a handful of times. V and J are TRBV6-5 and TRBJ1-5, with D maybe TRBD1 (6 bases). CDR1 and CDR2 (germline): MNHEY, SVGAGI. The V end was cut by 10 bases, the J end by 4 bases, with 11 bases between. The CDR3 extends over 12 amino acids. CDR3 nucleotide sequence: TGTGCCATACGGCAGGGGAATCAGCCCCAGCATTTT. Its translation is CAIRQGNQPQHF.

The V call is TRBV7-2, the J call TRBJ1-6; the match to TRBD1 covers 9 bases. This CDR3 has 15 amino acids. Per the germline V gene, CDR1 is SGHTA and CDR2 is FQGNSA. V trimming: 4 bases; J trimming: 7 bases; junction bases outside the gene matches: 5. The CDR3 loop reads CASSSGQGSNSPLHF. DNA of the CDR3: TGTGCCAGCAGCTCAGGACAGGGGTCGAATTCACCCCTCCACTTT.

CDR3: CASRLPDRGGTGELFF. The CDR3 bases are TGTGCCAGCAGATTACCCGACAGGGGAGGAACCGGGGAGCTGTTTTTT. This chain connects TRBV7-2 to TRBJ2-2; 8 bases match TRBD1. There are 16 residues in the CDR3. Germline-derived CDR1 and CDR2 are SGHTA and FQGNSA. Trimming at V came to 6 bases and at J to 5 bases, leaving 11 bases not matched to a gene.

In this sample, this clone turned up once. The chain carries TRBV7-2 and TRBJ2-5, with 12 bases identical to TRBD2. This CDR3 contains 16 residues. V was pared by 3 bases and J by 2 bases, with 4 bases of the junction left unmatched. Germline V gene lookup returns CDR1 SGHTA and CDR2 FQGNSA. CDR3 loop: CASSFSTSGGQETQYF. The CDR3 DNA reads TGTGCCAGCAGCTTCTCGACTAGCGGGGGACAAGAGACCCAGTACTTC.

V gene TRBV19 combines with J gene TRBJ2-3; 8 bases agree with TRBD2. J gave up 8 bases and V 0 bases, and 13 bases lay outside the gene matches. This CDR3 is built from 17 residues. Germline assignment: CDR1 LNHDA and CDR2 SQIVND (reference sequence). CDR3 DNA: TGTGCCAGTAGTATAGATCTCGGGGGGGTTAGCCCGGGTACGCAGTATTTT. It yields the protein CASSIDLGGVSPGTQYF.